The present T cell receptor (beta chain) was sequenced within a study of blood T cell repertoires in COVID-19. Study background: There were acute and convalescent COVID-19 samples, and they came from the United States, Italy and Spain. The cDNA or gDNA used as material had been derived from T cells, B-cell-depleted T cells, or PBMCs.

Note on this clone: The sample carries other DNA sequences with the same CDR3.

Sequencing was performed with immunoSEQ multiplex PCR; in TCRdb, only in-frame clones are kept and a portion is missing. The sample has about 370,000 clones; over 75% are singletons. CDR3 size: 16 residues. Trimming pared 4 bases from V and 2 bases from J, leaving 17 bases between. Germline V gives CDR1 SGHRS, CDR2 YFSETQ. This TCR came from a man aged 18 to 35 who had recovered from COVID-19. What was sequenced was PBMCs or T cells enriched from blood (not recorded which). The chain links TRBV5-1 to TRBJ2-3; tentative D call: TRBD1 (7 bases). The CDR3 reads CASSRLAGGSTDTQYF. CDR3 DNA sequence: TGCGCCAGCAGCCGGCTAGCAGGGGGGTCCACAGATACGCAGTATTTT. Full variable domain (missing parts from reference TRBV5-1 and TRBJ2-3): KAGVTQTPRYLIKTRGQQVTLSCSPISGHRSVSWYQQTPGQGLQFLFEYFSETQRNKGNFPGRFSGRQFSNSRSEMNVSTLELGDSALYLCASSRLAGGSTDTQYFGPGTRLTVL.